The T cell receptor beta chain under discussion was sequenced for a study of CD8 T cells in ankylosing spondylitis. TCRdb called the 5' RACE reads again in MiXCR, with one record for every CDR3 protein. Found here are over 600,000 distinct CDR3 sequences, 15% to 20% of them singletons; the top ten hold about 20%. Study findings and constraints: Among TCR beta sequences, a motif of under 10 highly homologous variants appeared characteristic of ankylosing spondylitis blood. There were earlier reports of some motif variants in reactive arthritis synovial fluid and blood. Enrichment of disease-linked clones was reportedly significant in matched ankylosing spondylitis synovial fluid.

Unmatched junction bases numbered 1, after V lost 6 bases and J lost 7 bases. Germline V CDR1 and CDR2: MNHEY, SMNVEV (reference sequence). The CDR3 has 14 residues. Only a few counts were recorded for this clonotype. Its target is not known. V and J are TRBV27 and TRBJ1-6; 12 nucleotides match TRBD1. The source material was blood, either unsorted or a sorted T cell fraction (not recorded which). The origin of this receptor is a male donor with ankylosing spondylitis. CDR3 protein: CASRGTGGNSPLHF. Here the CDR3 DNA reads TGTGCCAGCAGAGGGACAGGGGGCAATTCACCCCTCCACTTT.